This TCR beta chain was sequenced for a study of OX40 agonist ivuxolimab in advanced cancers. Turning to the overall study: Ivuxolimab was an agonistic, fully human IgG2 monoclonal antibody directed against OX40 (CD134), a costimulatory receptor. Intravenous ivuxolimab was administered to patients every 2 weeks at six dose levels: 0.01, 0.1, 0.3, 1.5, 3 and 10 mg/kg. Of the approximately 53 patients in dose escalation, 19 had hepatocellular carcinoma, around 15 had melanoma, 9 had renal cell carcinoma and 9 had head and neck cancer. A male proportion of roughly 80% and a mean age of around 60 years, ranging from about 23 to 90, were recorded for the dose-escalation cohort. Patients were allowed to have had prior anti-PD-1, anti-PD-L1 or anti-CTLA-4 therapy, and roughly 40% of the dose-escalation patients had been treated with checkpoint inhibitors. Partial responses occurred in three dose-escalation patients, of whom one had hepatocellular carcinoma and two had cutaneous melanoma. Peripheral TCRbeta sequencing aimed to test whether ivuxolimab altered TCR sequence diversity and caused clonal T-cell expansion. The paper reports the monotherapy dose-escalation portion (N ≈ 50 patients) of the phase I ivuxolimab trial.

Genomic DNA was extracted from sorted cells for sequencing of the TCRbeta CDR3 region. The immunoSEQ Assay was used to sequence the TCRbeta CDR3 regions. Entries here come from immuneACCESS through TCRdb and include only in-frame sequences with V and J called. Some clones fail to appear in such tables; in the studies checked, an unresolved V gene covers under half of the shortfall, and the cause of the remainder is unknown. The table for this sample lists around 75,000 clones; more than 70% of them were counted only once. The ten largest clones represent about 9.1% of the sample. Trimming costs V 0 bases and J 4 bases, and their ends lie 7 bases apart. The CDR3 covers 13 residues, taking in both the cysteine and the phenylalanine. Only the CDR3 region is kept as DNA, spanning 39 bases read in frame from base 1. Reading the germline V gene (reference sequence) gives CDR1 LNHNV and CDR2 YYDKDF. What the research found in general, with its limitations: The antigen specificity of the peripheral T cells that underwent clonal expansion was not determined. At doses from 0.1 to 3.0 mg/kg, clonal expansion was seen in both CD4+ and CD8+ blood T cells between baseline and week 6. In the 0.1-3.0 mg/kg groups, partial responders had among the lowest normalized peripheral clonal expansion, particularly in CD8+ T cells. After ivuxolimab, more expanded clones were found on average in CD8+ T cells than in CD4+ T cells. Low levels of normalized T-cell clonal expansion were also seen in some patients who did not respond.

Patients with a history of autoimmune disease or receiving systemic immunosuppression were excluded from the trial. Peripheral blood for TCR sequencing was collected from all dose cohorts at baseline, on cycle 4 day 1, and on cycle 7 day 1. Samples came from an open-label, multicenter, first-in-human phase I dose-escalation trial of ivuxolimab. Adults with locally advanced or metastatic melanoma, renal cell carcinoma, hepatocellular carcinoma or head and neck squamous cell carcinoma were enrolled in the trial. Before TCR sequencing, CD4+ and CD8+ T cells were separately sorted from peripheral blood. Note on this clone: What antigen it recognizes has not been identified. One base away there is no much larger clone; base qualities are not given.

The specimen was CD4+ or CD8+ T cells sorted from blood, collected in a trial of the OX40 agonist ivuxolimab. This TCR was sampled from an adult with an advanced solid tumor such as melanoma, head and neck, liver or kidney cancer. The chain couples TRBV15 to TRBJ2-7; 6 matching bases give a weak D call of TRBD2. This receptor carries the CDR3 CATSREAGYEQYF. In nucleotides, the sequence is TGTGCCACCAGCAGAGAGGCGGGATACGAGCAGTACTTC.